This T cell receptor (beta chain) was captured in a study of blood T cell repertoires in COVID-19. The length of the CDR3 is 15 residues. Trimming cost V 1 base and J 8 bases; bases outside gene matches: 7. Germline CDR1 reads MNHNS; CDR2 reads SASEGT. Using immunoSEQ multiplex PCR, the repertoire was profiled, and TCRdb retains in-frame clones only, with some absent. Of roughly 71,000 clones in the sample, over 75% were seen once. The rearrangement uses TRBV6-1 and TRBJ1-1, with TRBD1 identical over 10 bases. Sequenced: peripheral blood. The clonotype was recovered from a man in his fifties or sixties with acute or convalescent COVID-19. The CDR3 reads CASSEGGTGVGEAFF. CDR3 coding DNA: TGTGCCAGCAGTGAAGGGGGGACAGGGGTGGGCGAAGCTTTCTTT.